Each of the 11 T cell receptor beta chains below was sequenced from the same sample in a study of response to subunit inactivated influenza vaccine. TCRdb processed the RT-PCR reads anew with MiXCR; each CDR3 protein has one entry. The repertoire holds about 570,000 distinct CDR3 sequences, with about 12% as singletons. The source material was PBMCs from blood, sampled on the day of vaccination. The source of these receptors is a man in his fifties or sixties who received an inactivated influenza vaccine.

This clonotype has only a few counts. The CDR3: CASSSRGDTIRSTDTQYF. The CDR3 DNA is TGTGCCAGCAGCTCAAGAGGGGACACAATCAGGAGCACAGATACGCAGTATTTT. This sequence joins TRBV11-2 and TRBJ2-3; D may be TRBD1 (6 bases). Per the germline V gene, CDR1 is SGHAT and CDR2 is FQNNGV. The CDR3 covers 18 residues. The V end lost 4 bases, the J end lost 0 bases, and 20 bases lay between the germline ends.

This clonotype was observed many times. The rearrangement joins TRBV20-1 to TRBJ1-3, with D tentatively TRBD1 (6 bases). Deletions cut 6 bases from V and 2 bases from J, with 11 bases between. This CDR3 has 13 residues. Germline V CDR1 and CDR2: DFQATT, SNEGSKA (reference sequence). Here the CDR3 DNA reads TGCAGTGCATGGGACATTGCTGGAAACACCATATATTTT. It specifies CSAWDIAGNTIYF.

This rearrangement joins TRBV9 to TRBJ1-3; the D is unclear. Germline CDR1 SGDLS, CDR2 YYNGEE. CDR3 length: 15 residues. V was cut by 0 bases and J by 4 bases, with 11 bases left in between. The CDR3 bases are TGTGCCAGCAGCGTAGTACCGACTCAAGGAAACACCATATATTTT. Its translation is CASSVVPTQGNTIYF.

The sample holds a few counts of this clonotype. This sequence joins TRBV5-1 and TRBJ1-5, with a weak D call TRBD1 (5 bases). This CDR3 is built from 16 residues. Trimming stripped 1 base from V and 3 bases from J, with 14 bases between. The V gene's germline CDR1 is SGHRS and CDR2 YFSETQ. The chain's CDR3 is CASSLHGAVDNQPQHF. CDR3 DNA: TGCGCCAGCAGCTTGCACGGGGCGGTTGACAATCAGCCCCAGCATTTT.

This sequence joins TRBV20-1 and TRBJ1-4; a weak D match, TRBD1 (6 bases). V dropped 3 bases and J dropped 5 bases, with 10 bases sitting between them. CDR3 size: 13 residues. In germline, CDR1 is DFQATT, CDR2 SNEGSKA (reference sequence). The CDR3 is CSARDSLNEKLFF. CDR3 bases: TGCAGTGCTAGGGACAGCTTAAATGAAAAACTGTTTTTT.

This chain joins TRBV29-1 and TRBJ2-1; weak D call: TRBD2 (6 bases). Germline loops: CDR1 SQVTM, CDR2 ANQGSEA. With 4 bases removed from V and 3 bases from J, the gap between germline ends came to 13 bases. The length of the CDR3 is 14 residues. CDR3 sequence reads: CSVVPGDLYNEQFF. CDR3 DNA sequence: TGCAGCGTTGTTCCGGGGGACCTCTACAATGAGCAGTTCTTC.

The table lists this clonotype with a few counts. The chain couples TRBV10-3 to TRBJ2-7, with D possibly being TRBD2 (6 bases). Trimming pared 0 bases from V and 6 bases from J, leaving 12 bases between. CDR3 length equals 14 residues. Germline CDR1 is ENHRY and CDR2 is SYGVKD. This CDR3 reads CAISESPGASEQYF. The CDR3 DNA sequence: TGTGCCATCAGTGAGTCGCCGGGAGCAAGCGAGCAGTACTTC.

This clonotype has just a few counts. The V and J genes are TRBV5-1 and TRBJ1-1, with D possibly being TRBD1 (5 bases). Germline CDR1 and CDR2: SGHRS and YFSETQ. The CDR3 totals 14 residues. V was cut by 4 bases and J by 1 base, with 11 bases left in between. CDR3 loop: CASSKGTGNTEAFF. The CDR3 nucleotides read TGCGCCAGCAGCAAGGGAACAGGGAACACTGAAGCTTTCTTT. The complete variable domain, with remaining parts taken from reference TRBV5-1 and TRBJ1-1, reads KAGVTQTPRYLIKTRGQQVTLSCSPISGHRSVSWYQQTPGQGLQFLFEYFSETQRNKGNFPGRFSGRQFSNSRSEMNVSTLELGDSALYLCASSKGTGNTEAFFGQGTRLTVV.

V is TRBV18 and J is TRBJ1-3; D not resolved. Germline loops: CDR1 KGHSH, CDR2 LQKENI. The germline V and J ends were trimmed by 3 bases and 4 bases, with 13 bases remaining between them. The CDR3 totals 15 residues. The CDR3 DNA reads TGTGCCAGCTCACCTAACCGAAAGACGGGAAACACCATATATTTT. Translating gives CASSPNRKTGNTIYF.

This clonotype showed up many times. The rearrangement uses TRBV7-8 and TRBJ2-1, with TRBD2 matching 9 bases. This CDR3 is built from 15 residues. Germline values: CDR1 SGHVS, CDR2 FQNEAQ. The V and J ends lost 1 base and 6 bases, in that order; junction bases with no gene match: 4. CDR3 amino acids: CASSLVSGGTNEQFF. The CDR3 DNA follows: TGTGCCAGCAGCTTAGTGAGCGGGGGGACCAATGAGCAGTTCTTC. The variable domain in full, with the rest retrieved from reference TRBV7-8 and TRBJ2-1, is GAGVSQSPRYKVAKRGQDVALRCDPISGHVSLFWYQQALGQGPEFLTYFQNEAQLDKSGLPSDRFFAERPEGSVSTLKIQRTQQEDSAVYLCASSLVSGGTNEQFFGPGTRLTVL.

This clonotype was seen a handful of times. The genes are TRBV7-2 and TRBJ2-4, with D possibly matching TRBD1 (5 bases). With 4 bases removed from V and 1 base from J, the gap between germline ends came to 8 bases. Germline V gene sequence: CDR1 SGHTA, CDR2 FQGNSA. The CDR3 contains 14 residues. In nucleotides, the CDR3 is TGTGCCAGCAGCTCCAACAGGGCCAAAAACATTCAGTACTTC. Translating gives CASSSNRAKNIQYF.